This TCR beta chain was retrieved from a study of T cell changes during pregnancy in multiple sclerosis. Sequencing was performed with immunoSEQ multiplex PCR; in TCRdb, only in-frame clones are kept and a portion is missing. The sample includes 75,000 to 80,000 clones, 70% to 90% of them seen just once. Deletions cut 3 bases from V and 5 bases from J, with 8 bases between. Per germline, CDR1 LNHDA and CDR2 SQIVND (reference sequence). The CDR3 extends over 13 amino acids. This specimen consisted of peripheral blood, obtained before pregnancy. V usage is TRBV19 and J usage is TRBJ1-5, with D uncertain. The source is a female donor with multiple sclerosis, enrolled in a pregnancy study. CDR3 nucleotides: TGTGCCAGTAGTATGGGGAGGGATCAGCCCCAGCATTTT. As protein: CASSMGRDQPQHF.